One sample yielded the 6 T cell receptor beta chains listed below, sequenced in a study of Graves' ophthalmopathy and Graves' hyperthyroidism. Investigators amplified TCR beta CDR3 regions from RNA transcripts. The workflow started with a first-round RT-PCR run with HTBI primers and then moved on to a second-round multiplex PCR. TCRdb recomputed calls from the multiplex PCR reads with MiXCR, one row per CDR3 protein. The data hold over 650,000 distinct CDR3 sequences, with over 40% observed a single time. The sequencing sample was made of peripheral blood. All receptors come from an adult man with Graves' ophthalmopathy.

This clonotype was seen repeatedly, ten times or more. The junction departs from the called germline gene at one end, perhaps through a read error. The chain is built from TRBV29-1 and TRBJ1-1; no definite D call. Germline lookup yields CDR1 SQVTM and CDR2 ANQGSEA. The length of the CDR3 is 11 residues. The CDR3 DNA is TGCAGCGTTGGTCTGAACGCTGAAGCTTTCTTT. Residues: CSVGLNAEAFF.

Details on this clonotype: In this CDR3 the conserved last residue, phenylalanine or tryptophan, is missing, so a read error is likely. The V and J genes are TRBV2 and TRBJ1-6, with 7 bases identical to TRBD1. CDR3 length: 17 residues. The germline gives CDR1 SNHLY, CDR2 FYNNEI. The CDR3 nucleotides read TGTGCCAACAGTCAAGCGGGCCAGGGACAGATAAATTCACCCCTCCACTCT. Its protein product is CANSQAGQGQINSPLHS.

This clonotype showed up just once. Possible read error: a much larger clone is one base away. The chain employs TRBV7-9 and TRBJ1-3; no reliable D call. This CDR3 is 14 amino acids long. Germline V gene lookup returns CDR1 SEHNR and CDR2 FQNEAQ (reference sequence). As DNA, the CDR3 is TGTGCCGGCAGCTCGTTACAAGGGGGAAACACCATATATTTT. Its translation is CAGSSLQGGNTIYF.

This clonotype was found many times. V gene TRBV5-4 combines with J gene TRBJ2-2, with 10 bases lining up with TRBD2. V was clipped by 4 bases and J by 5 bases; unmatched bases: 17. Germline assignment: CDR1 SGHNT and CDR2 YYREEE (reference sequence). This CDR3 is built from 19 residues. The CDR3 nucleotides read TGTGCCAGCAGCCGTCGTGGTGTTTCTAGCGGGAGTAGGACCGGGGAGCTGTTTTTT. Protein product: CASSRRGVSSGSRTGELFF.

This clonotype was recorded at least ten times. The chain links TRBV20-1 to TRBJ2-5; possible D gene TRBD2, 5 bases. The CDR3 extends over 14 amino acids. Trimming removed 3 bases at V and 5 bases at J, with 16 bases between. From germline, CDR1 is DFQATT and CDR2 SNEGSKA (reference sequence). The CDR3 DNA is TGCAGTGCTAGTGTGGACTCCCCTGCGGAGACCCAGTACTTC. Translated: CSASVDSPAETQYF.

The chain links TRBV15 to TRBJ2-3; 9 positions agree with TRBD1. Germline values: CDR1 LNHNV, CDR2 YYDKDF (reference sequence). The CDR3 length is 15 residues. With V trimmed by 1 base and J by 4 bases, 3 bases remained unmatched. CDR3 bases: TGTGCCACCAGCAGAGTGGGACAGGGTCCAGATACGCAGTATTTT. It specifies CATSRVGQGPDTQYF.